This is a list of T cell receptor beta chains from one sample in a study of tissue T cells after allogeneic stem cell transplantation. Clones were read by immunoSEQ multiplex PCR, and TCRdb kept only the in-frame ones, dropping some. The repertoire consists of several thousand clones, with over 60% occurring once and the leading ten covering 5.5%. The sequenced sample was blood, obtained before transplantation. The origin of the receptors is a man between 40 and 69 years old who later had graft-versus-host disease after an allogeneic stem cell transplant. Each CDR3 is given with its conserved first and last residue. A D gene is named only where the DNA matches it firmly. The size field is filled for only some rows; it gives once, few, many or a size class.

.	TRBV9	TRBJ2-7	.	11	CASGTDYEQYF	TGTGCCAGCGGAACGGATTACGAGCAGTACTTC
.	TRBV19	TRBJ1-5	.	14	CASSITGLQQPQHF	TGTGCCAGTAGTATAACGGGGCTTCAACAGCCCCAGCATTTT
.	TRBV19	TRBJ1-2	TRBD1	12	CASSQGQRGYTF	TGTGCCAGTAGTCAGGGACAGCGTGGCTACACCTTC
.	TRBV9	TRBJ2-1	TRBD1	13	CASSVGTGNEQFF	TGTGCCAGCAGCGTAGGGACAGGGAATGAGCAGTTCTTC
.	TRBV3-1/TRBV3-2	TRBJ2-2	TRBD1	13	CASSRQGSRELFF	TGTGCCAGCAGCCGACAGGGAAGCCGGGAGCTGTTTTTT
few	TRBV11-2	TRBJ1-6	.	15	CASSFTPLGGSPLHF	TGTGCCAGCAGCTTCACACCCCTGGGGGGGTCACCCCTCCACTTT
.	TRBV28	TRBJ1-2	TRBD1	17	CASSRLTGGEVTSGYTF	TGTGCCAGCAGTAGACTCACAGGGGGCGAAGTCACTAGTGGCTACACCTTC
.	TRBV30	TRBJ2-7	.	14	CAWSVLGLTYEQYF	TGTGCCTGGAGTGTATTGGGGCTAACGTACGAGCAGTACTTC
.	TRBV3-1/TRBV3-2	TRBJ2-1	.	12	CASSQSGAEQFF	TGTGCCAGCAGCCAATCCGGGGCCGAGCAGTTCTTC
.	TRBV5-5	TRBJ2-3	.	13	CASSFGRTDTQYF	TGTGCCAGCAGCTTCGGTCGCACAGATACGCAGTATTTT
.	TRBV7-9	TRBJ2-7	.	11	CASSLGAEQYF	TGTGCCAGCAGCCTAGGGGCCGAGCAGTACTTC
few	TRBV6-5	TRBJ2-1	.	13	CASSRYRANEQFF	TGTGCCAGCAGTAGATACAGGGCTAATGAGCAGTTCTTC
few	TRBV29-1	TRBJ2-1	TRBD2	16	CSVEDPAGGDLNEQFF	TGCAGCGTTGAAGATCCGGCGGGAGGCGATTTAAATGAGCAGTTCTTC
once	TRBV2	TRBJ2-1	TRBD1	14	CASTLGRGPHEQFF	TGTGCCAGCACCCTCGGTAGGGGGCCCCATGAGCAGTTCTTC
.	TRBV10-3	TRBJ1-1	.	14	CAITSQAQNTEAFF	TGTGCCATCACCTCACAGGCCCAGAACACTGAAGCTTTCTTT
few	TRBV6-2/TRBV6-3	TRBJ2-7	.	13	CASSYGGTYEQYF	TGTGCCAGCAGTTACGGGGGAACCTACGAGCAGTACTTC
once	TRBV9	TRBJ2-7	.	14	CASSVAPDGYEQYF	TGTGCCAGCAGCGTAGCCCCAGACGGCTACGAGCAGTACTTC
.	TRBV21-1	TRBJ1-4	.	16	CASSKVGTGKGEKLFF	TGTGCCAGCAGCAAAGTGGGGACAGGGAAGGGTGAAAAACTGTTTTTT